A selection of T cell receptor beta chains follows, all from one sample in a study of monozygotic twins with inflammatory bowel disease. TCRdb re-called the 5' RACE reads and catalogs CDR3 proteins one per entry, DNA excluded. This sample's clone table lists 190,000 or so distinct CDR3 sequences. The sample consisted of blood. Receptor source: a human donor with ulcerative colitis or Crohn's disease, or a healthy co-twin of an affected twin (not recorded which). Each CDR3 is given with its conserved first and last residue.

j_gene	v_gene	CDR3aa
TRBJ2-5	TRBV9	CASSSRDRAQETQYF
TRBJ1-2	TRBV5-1	CASSPDPRGGYTF
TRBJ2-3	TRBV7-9	CASSDPGQVTDTQYF
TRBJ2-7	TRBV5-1	CASSMAGVYEQYF
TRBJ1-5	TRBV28	CASDSRDRDLSPQHF
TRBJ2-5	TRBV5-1	CASSLRAGAAGETQYF
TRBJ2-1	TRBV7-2	CASRRGQGGNEQFF
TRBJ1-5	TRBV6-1	CASSRDRPNDQPQHF
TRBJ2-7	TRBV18	CASSQLTLGGGGNYEQYF
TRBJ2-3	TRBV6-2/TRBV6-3	CASSFTGGSTDTQYF
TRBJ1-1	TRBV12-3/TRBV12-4	CASSGQGRTEAFF
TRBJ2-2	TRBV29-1	CSVAPTLGGELFF
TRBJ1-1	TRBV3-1	CASSQGNPNTEAFF
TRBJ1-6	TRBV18	CASSPPGLGTPLHF
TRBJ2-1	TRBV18	CASSPTPGLAGWDNEQFF
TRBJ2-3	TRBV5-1	CASSLTSGSTDTQYF
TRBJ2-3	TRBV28	CASRPSGVVATDTQYF
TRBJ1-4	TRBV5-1	CASSFAGGDEKLFF